This T cell receptor beta chain is drawn from a study of T-cell memory formation after mild COVID-19. From 5'RACE with constant-segment primers came TCR alpha and TCR beta cDNA libraries that carried sample barcodes and UMIs. TCRdb redid the calling of the 5' RACE reads with MiXCR, one entry per CDR3 protein. The sample holds approximately 400,000 distinct CDR3 sequences, around 24% seen once. CDR1 and CDR2 (germline): SGHVS, FQNEAQ. CDR3 length equals 14 residues. With 5 bases clipped from V and 6 bases from J, the junction kept 6 bases outside the gene matches. Study-wide results and limits: Clones shrinking between day 15 and 85 showed a balanced CD4/CD8 split, and those that grew later tilted toward CD4+.

A few counts support this clonotype. What it binds is unknown. Specimen: PBMCs or a T cell subset sorted from them (not recorded which). V usage is TRBV7-8 and J usage is TRBJ2-2; 7 bases are shared with TRBD1. The source is an adult woman who had mild COVID-19 (a few samples of this study predate the infection). Cell type and time point are not known. CDR3 amino acids: CASSLHRGAGELFF. DNA for the CDR3: TGTGCCAGCAGCCTGCACAGGGGAGCCGGGGAGCTGTTTTTT.